Listed below are T cell receptor beta chains from one sample, sequenced in a study of CD8+CD57+ T cells in acquired aplastic anemia. Each CDR3 protein gets one entry after TCRdb re-called the reads with MiXCR. The table lists approximately 130,000 distinct CDR3 sequences, approximately 61% of them singletons, with about 31% in the top ten. Sequencing was done on a sample of sorted CD4+, CD8+, or CD8+CD57+ T cells (not recorded which) from PBMCs. Receptors were obtained from a human donor with aplastic anemia. Both conserved end residues are part of each CDR3. Fields, in order: J gene, V gene, D gene, clone size, CDR3 protein, CDR3 DNA. The D gene is left open where the match is weak. Clone size appears in some rows only: once, few, many, or a class for an expanded clone.

J: TRBJ1-3
V: TRBV2
D: .
size: .
CDR3: CASNPEPGNTIYF
DNA: TGTGCCAGCAACCCAGAGCCTGGAAACACCATATATTTT

J: TRBJ2-2
V: TRBV15
D: .
size: many
CDR3: CATSRGHSTGELFF
DNA: TGTGCCACCAGCAGAGGGCATTCCACCGGGGAGCTGTTTTTT

J: TRBJ1-6
V: TRBV20-1
D: .
size: .
CDR3: CSARGWNSPLHF
DNA: TGCAGTGCTAGAGGATGGAATTCACCCCTCCACTTT

J: TRBJ2-7
V: TRBV7-9
D: TRBD2
size: .
CDR3: CASRPTSHSSYEQYF
DNA: TGTGCCAGCAGACCGACTAGCCACAGCTCCTACGAGCAGTACTTC

J: TRBJ2-5
V: TRBV9
D: .
size: .
CDR3: CASSLRTGNGQETQYF
DNA: TGTGCCAGCAGCTTACGTACAGGGAACGGTCAAGAGACCCAGTACTTC

J: TRBJ1-2
V: TRBV7-8
D: .
size: .
CDR3: CASSLETGLGYTF
DNA: TGTGCCAGCAGCTTAGAAACAGGGTTAGGCTACACCTTC

J: TRBJ2-5
V: TRBV5-6
D: TRBD2
size: few
CDR3: CASSLLASGSWRETQYF
DNA: TGTGCCAGCAGCTTGTTGGCTAGCGGGAGTTGGAGAGAGACCCAGTACTTC

J: TRBJ2-7
V: TRBV9
D: .
size: .
CDR3: CASSVPPTYEQYF
DNA: TGTGCCAGCAGCGTCCCCCCGACCTACGAGCAGTACTTC

J: TRBJ2-1
V: TRBV10-3
D: TRBD2
size: .
CDR3: CAISAERDANEQFF
DNA: TGTGCCATCAGTGCCGAGCGGGATGCTAATGAGCAGTTCTTC

J: TRBJ1-1
V: TRBV15
D: .
size: .
CDR3: CATSEGTNTEAFF
DNA: TGTGCCACCAGTGAGGGGACGAACACTGAAGCTTTCTTT

J: TRBJ1-4
V: TRBV10-3
D: .
size: .
CDR3: CAISEMRVSNEKLFF
DNA: TGTGCCATCAGTGAGATGAGGGTGTCTAATGAAAAACTGTTTTTT

J: TRBJ2-7
V: TRBV5-6
D: .
size: .
CDR3: CASSHSQAAGNYEQYF
DNA: TGTGCCAGCAGCCACTCCCAGGCGGCAGGGAACTACGAGCAGTACTTC

J: TRBJ2-3
V: TRBV5-1
D: TRBD1
size: .
CDR3: CASSSGQGTTDTQYF
DNA: TGCGCCAGCAGCTCCGGACAGGGGACCACAGATACGCAGTATTTT

J: TRBJ2-1
V: TRBV15
D: .
size: .
CDR3: CATSRGGNYNEQFF
DNA: TGTGCCACCAGCAGAGGCGGAAATTACAATGAGCAGTTCTTC

J: TRBJ2-2
V: TRBV12-3/TRBV12-4
D: TRBD2
size: .
CDR3: CASGPLAGLGELFF
DNA: TGTGCCAGCGGCCCACTAGCGGGTCTCGGGGAGCTGTTTTTT

J: TRBJ2-5
V: TRBV12-3/TRBV12-4
D: .
size: .
CDR3: CASSPRPKGRGAETQYF
DNA: TGTGCCAGCAGCCCTAGGCCGAAGGGCAGGGGAGCAGAGACCCAGTACTTC

J: TRBJ2-1
V: TRBV2
D: TRBD1
size: .
CDR3: CASRDRGLNEQFF
DNA: TGTGCCAGCAGGGACAGGGGTCTCAATGAGCAGTTCTTC

J: TRBJ2-7
V: TRBV15
D: .
size: few
CDR3: CATSRVHGARIEQYF
DNA: TGTGCCACCAGCAGAGTTCACGGGGCCAGGATCGAGCAGTACTTC

J: TRBJ1-2
V: TRBV6-5
D: .
size: many
CDR3: CASSYSKGAGPPYGYTF
DNA: TGTGCCAGCAGTTACTCGAAAGGAGCGGGACCACCCTATGGCTACACCTTC

J: TRBJ1-5
V: TRBV2
D: .
size: .
CDR3: CASSGLGIGNQPQHF
DNA: TGTGCCAGCAGTGGTTTAGGGATCGGCAATCAGCCCCAGCATTTT

J: TRBJ2-1
V: TRBV11-1
D: TRBD2
size: few
CDR3: CASSLAAGLAGYNEQFF
DNA: TGTGCCAGCAGCTTAGCAGCGGGACTAGCGGGATACAATGAGCAGTTCTTC

J: TRBJ2-3
V: TRBV5-6
D: .
size: many
CDR3: CASSLGDTTDTQYF
DNA: TGTGCCAGCAGCTTGGGGGACACCACAGATACGCAGTATTTT

J: TRBJ2-1
V: TRBV29-1
D: .
size: many
CDR3: CSVKWEGGEFYNEQFF
DNA: TGCAGCGTTAAATGGGAGGGGGGGGAATTCTACAATGAGCAGTTCTTC

J: TRBJ1-3
V: TRBV10-3
D: .
size: once
CDR3: CAIKLRGDTIYF
DNA: TGTGCCATCAAGCTCCGAGGGGACACCATATATTTT